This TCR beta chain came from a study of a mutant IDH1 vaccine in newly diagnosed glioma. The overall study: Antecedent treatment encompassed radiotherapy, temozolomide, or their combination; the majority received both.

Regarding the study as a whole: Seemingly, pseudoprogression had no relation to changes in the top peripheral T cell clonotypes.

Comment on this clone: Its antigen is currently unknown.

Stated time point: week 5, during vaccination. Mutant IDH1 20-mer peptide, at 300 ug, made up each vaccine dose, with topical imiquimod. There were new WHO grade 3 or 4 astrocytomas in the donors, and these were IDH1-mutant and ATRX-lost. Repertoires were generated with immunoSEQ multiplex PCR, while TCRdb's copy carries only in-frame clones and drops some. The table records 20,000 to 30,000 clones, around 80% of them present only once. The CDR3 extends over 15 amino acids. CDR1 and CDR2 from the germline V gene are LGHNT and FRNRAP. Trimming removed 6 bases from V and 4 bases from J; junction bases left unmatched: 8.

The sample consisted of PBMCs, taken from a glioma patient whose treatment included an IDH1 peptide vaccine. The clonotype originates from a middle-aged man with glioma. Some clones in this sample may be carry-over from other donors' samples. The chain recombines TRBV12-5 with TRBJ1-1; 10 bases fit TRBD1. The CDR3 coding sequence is TGTGCTAGTGGGGCTCGGGGGACAGGGGTCACTGAAGCTTTCTTT. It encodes CASGARGTGVTEAFF. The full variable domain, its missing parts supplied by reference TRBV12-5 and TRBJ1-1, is DARVTQTPRHKVTEMGQEVTMRCQPILGHNTVFWYRQTMMQGLELLAYFRNRAPLDDSGMPKDRFSAEMPDATLATLKIQPSEPRDSAVYFCASGARGTGVTEAFFGQGTRLTVV.